This is a list of T cell receptor beta chains from one sample in a study of T cell repertoires in cytomegalovirus infection. TCRdb re-called the reads through MiXCR, storing one row per CDR3 protein. The sample includes about 320,000 distinct CDR3 sequences, 9% to 9.5% of them seen just once. Specimen: PBMCs. These receptors were collected from a human donor in good health (CMV status not recorded). Some clones in this sample may be carry-over from other donors' samples. Each CDR3 is given with its conserved first and last residue. A D gene is named only where the DNA matches it firmly. Clone size is not always given. Where it is, it says once, few, many or a class for expanded clones.

v_gene: TRBV12-3/TRBV12-4
abundance: .
d_gene: .
j_gene: TRBJ2-7
CDR3aa: CASMLKNSYEQYF
CDR3nt: TGTGCCAGCATGTTAAAGAACTCCTACGAGCAGTACTTC

v_gene: TRBV25-1
abundance: many
d_gene: TRBD1
j_gene: TRBJ2-1
CDR3aa: CASSGPGQGLYNEQFF
CDR3nt: TGTGCCAGCAGTGGGCCCGGACAGGGGTTATACAATGAGCAGTTCTTC

v_gene: TRBV27
abundance: many
d_gene: TRBD1
j_gene: TRBJ2-5
CDR3aa: CASRTAGTGKETQYF
CDR3nt: TGTGCCAGCAGAACCGCCGGGACAGGGAAAGAGACCCAGTACTTC

v_gene: TRBV7-9
abundance: few
d_gene: .
j_gene: TRBJ1-5
CDR3aa: CASSMGGGNQPQHF
CDR3nt: TGTGCCAGCTCTATGGGGGGGGGAAATCAGCCCCAGCATTTT

v_gene: TRBV12-3/TRBV12-4
abundance: many
d_gene: .
j_gene: TRBJ1-1
CDR3aa: CASSTSSEVAISF
CDR3nt: TGTGCCAGCAGTACCTCATCGGAGGTGGCGATTAGCTTT

v_gene: TRBV6-2/TRBV6-3
abundance: many
d_gene: .
j_gene: TRBJ2-6
CDR3aa: CASEEGSGANVLTF
CDR3nt: TGTGCCAGCGAAGAGGGGTCTGGGGCCAACGTCCTGACTTTC

v_gene: TRBV6-2/TRBV6-3
abundance: many
d_gene: TRBD2
j_gene: TRBJ2-1
CDR3aa: CASSYGSGRGVNEQFF
CDR3nt: TGTGCCAGCAGTTACGGTAGCGGGAGAGGGGTAAATGAGCAGTTCTTC

v_gene: TRBV7-9
abundance: .
d_gene: TRBD2
j_gene: TRBJ2-3
CDR3aa: CASSFHRSAGGTDTQYF
CDR3nt: TGTGCCAGCAGCTTCCACCGATCAGCGGGGGGCACAGATACGCAGTATTTT

v_gene: TRBV7-6
abundance: many
d_gene: .
j_gene: TRBJ1-5
CDR3aa: CASARGSGNQPQHF
CDR3nt: TGTGCCAGCGCCCGGGGGAGTGGCAATCAGCCCCAGCATTTT

v_gene: TRBV7-9
abundance: .
d_gene: TRBD1
j_gene: TRBJ1-5
CDR3aa: CASSLGGGGQPQHF
CDR3nt: TGTGCCAGCAGCTTAGGAGGGGGCGGGCAGCCCCAGCATTTT

v_gene: TRBV20-1
abundance: few
d_gene: TRBD2
j_gene: TRBJ2-5
CDR3aa: CSATLAGVRETQYF
CDR3nt: TGCAGTGCTACACTAGCGGGGGTAAGGGAGACCCAGTACTTC

v_gene: TRBV19
abundance: few
d_gene: .
j_gene: TRBJ1-5
CDR3aa: CASSYGGASNQPQHF
CDR3nt: TGTGCCAGTAGTTATGGGGGGGCTAGCAATCAGCCCCAGCATTTT

v_gene: TRBV11-3
abundance: .
d_gene: .
j_gene: TRBJ2-1
CDR3aa: CASSSDFYNEQFF
CDR3nt: TGTGCCAGCAGCTCCGACTTCTACAATGAGCAGTTCTTC

v_gene: TRBV19
abundance: few
d_gene: .
j_gene: TRBJ1-1
CDR3aa: CASGNGPPSIFMNTEAFF
CDR3nt: TGTGCCAGTGGCAACGGTCCTCCTAGCATCTTCATGAACACTGAAGCTTTCTTT

v_gene: TRBV6-6
abundance: .
d_gene: TRBD2
j_gene: TRBJ2-6
CDR3aa: CASSITRGTGANVLTF
CDR3nt: TGTGCCAGCTCGATAACGCGGGGGACTGGGGCCAACGTCCTGACTTTC

v_gene: TRBV4-3
abundance: .
d_gene: TRBD1
j_gene: TRBJ1-4
CDR3aa: CASSQQGVGNEKLFF
CDR3nt: TGCGCCAGCAGCCAGCAGGGGGTAGGGAATGAAAAACTGTTTTTT

v_gene: TRBV7-2
abundance: many
d_gene: TRBD2
j_gene: TRBJ2-7
CDR3aa: CASSPRLAGGYEQYF
CDR3nt: TGTGCCAGCAGCCCACGACTAGCGGGAGGCTACGAGCAGTACTTC

v_gene: TRBV7-2
abundance: many
d_gene: .
j_gene: TRBJ2-5
CDR3aa: CASSLITGEYQETQYF
CDR3nt: TGTGCCAGCAGCTTAATCACGGGGGAGTACCAAGAGACCCAGTACTTC

v_gene: TRBV6-6
abundance: .
d_gene: TRBD2
j_gene: TRBJ2-7
CDR3aa: CASSYGALAGYEQYF
CDR3nt: TGTGCCAGCAGTTACGGGGCACTAGCGGGATACGAGCAGTACTTC

v_gene: TRBV7-8
abundance: few
d_gene: TRBD1
j_gene: TRBJ1-5
CDR3aa: CASSTRQGQPQHF
CDR3nt: TGTGCCAGCAGCACCCGACAGGGTCAGCCCCAGCATTTT

v_gene: TRBV7-9
abundance: many
d_gene: .
j_gene: TRBJ1-1
CDR3aa: CASSTVPGDTEAFF
CDR3nt: TGTGCCAGCAGCACCGTCCCCGGCGACACTGAAGCTTTCTTT

v_gene: TRBV6-5
abundance: many
d_gene: TRBD1
j_gene: TRBJ2-7
CDR3aa: CASAYRDRDSYEQYF
CDR3nt: TGTGCCAGCGCTTACCGGGACAGGGACTCCTACGAGCAGTACTTC

v_gene: TRBV28
abundance: few
d_gene: TRBD2
j_gene: TRBJ2-3
CDR3aa: CASKSGGGADTQYF
CDR3nt: TGTGCCAGCAAGTCGGGGGGGGGCGCAGATACGCAGTATTTT

v_gene: TRBV7-9
abundance: few
d_gene: .
j_gene: TRBJ1-5
CDR3aa: CASSSEGLSSQPQHF
CDR3nt: TGTGCCAGCAGCAGCGAAGGGTTGAGTTCCCAGCCCCAGCATTTT

v_gene: TRBV28
abundance: many
d_gene: TRBD2
j_gene: TRBJ2-5
CDR3aa: CASGLAGSVETQYF
CDR3nt: TGTGCCAGTGGACTAGCGGGATCTGTGGAGACCCAGTACTTC

v_gene: TRBV12-3/TRBV12-4
abundance: many
d_gene: .
j_gene: TRBJ1-5
CDR3aa: CASSFGQSYQPQHF
CDR3nt: TGTGCCAGCAGTTTTGGACAGAGCTATCAGCCCCAGCATTTT

v_gene: TRBV7-3
abundance: .
d_gene: TRBD2
j_gene: TRBJ2-3
CDR3aa: CASSWGLGVGTDTQYF
CDR3nt: TGTGCCAGCAGCTGGGGACTAGGAGTAGGCACAGATACGCAGTATTTT

v_gene: TRBV19
abundance: .
d_gene: .
j_gene: TRBJ1-5
CDR3aa: CASSIAVWQPQHF
CDR3nt: TGTGCCAGTAGTATTGCCGTTTGGCAGCCCCAGCATTTT

v_gene: TRBV18
abundance: many
d_gene: .
j_gene: TRBJ2-7
CDR3aa: CASSHGPGEQYF
CDR3nt: TGTGCCAGCTCACATGGGCCCGGCGAGCAGTACTTC

v_gene: TRBV4-3
abundance: many
d_gene: TRBD1
j_gene: TRBJ2-3
CDR3aa: CASSQGDREVDTQYF
CDR3nt: TGCGCCAGCAGCCAAGGGGACAGGGAGGTAGATACGCAGTATTTT

v_gene: TRBV6-2/TRBV6-3
abundance: .
d_gene: .
j_gene: TRBJ2-5
CDR3aa: CASSYSATPRYF
CDR3nt: TGTGCCAGCAGTTACTCCGCGACCCCGAGGTACTTC

v_gene: TRBV20-1
abundance: few
d_gene: .
j_gene: TRBJ2-4
CDR3aa: CSATSPDKNIQYF
CDR3nt: TGCAGTGCTACCTCGCCCGACAAAAACATTCAGTACTTC

v_gene: TRBV20-1
abundance: many
d_gene: .
j_gene: TRBJ1-2
CDR3aa: CSAQPGVANYGYTF
CDR3nt: TGCAGTGCCCAGCCAGGGGTAGCGAACTATGGCTACACCTTC

v_gene: TRBV28
abundance: many
d_gene: TRBD1
j_gene: TRBJ1-5
CDR3aa: CASSPDRGGAQPQHF
CDR3nt: TGTGCCAGCAGTCCGGACAGGGGGGGCGCGCAGCCCCAGCATTTT

v_gene: TRBV6-5
abundance: .
d_gene: TRBD2
j_gene: TRBJ2-7
CDR3aa: CASSYGLAHSYEQYF
CDR3nt: TGTGCCAGCAGTTACGGACTAGCGCACTCCTACGAGCAGTACTTC

v_gene: TRBV7-9
abundance: many
d_gene: .
j_gene: TRBJ2-3
CDR3aa: CASSLGGADTQYF
CDR3nt: TGTGCCAGCAGCTTGGGGGGAGCCGATACGCAGTATTTT

v_gene: TRBV4-1
abundance: few
d_gene: .
j_gene: TRBJ2-5
CDR3aa: CASSHDRWPQETQYF
CDR3nt: TGCGCCAGCAGCCATGACCGGTGGCCCCAAGAGACCCAGTACTTC

v_gene: TRBV12-3/TRBV12-4
abundance: many
d_gene: .
j_gene: TRBJ1-1
CDR3aa: CASSFGALNTEAFF
CDR3nt: TGTGCCAGCAGTTTCGGGGCCTTGAACACTGAAGCTTTCTTT

v_gene: TRBV7-2
abundance: many
d_gene: .
j_gene: TRBJ2-7
CDR3aa: CASSLGIGFEEQYF
CDR3nt: TGTGCCAGCAGCTTAGGGATAGGCTTTGAGGAGCAGTACTTC

v_gene: TRBV20-1
abundance: many
d_gene: TRBD1
j_gene: TRBJ2-7
CDR3aa: CSAAGTGARGVEQYF
CDR3nt: TGCAGTGCTGCCGGGACAGGGGCTCGAGGTGTCGAGCAGTACTTC

v_gene: TRBV19
abundance: many
d_gene: .
j_gene: TRBJ2-2
CDR3aa: CASLLGITGELFF
CDR3nt: TGTGCCAGCCTGCTCGGAATCACCGGGGAGCTGTTTTTT

v_gene: TRBV2
abundance: .
d_gene: .
j_gene: TRBJ2-5
CDR3aa: CASRGWYEETQYF
CDR3nt: TGTGCCAGCAGGGGTTGGTACGAGGAGACCCAGTACTTC

v_gene: TRBV20-1
abundance: many
d_gene: .
j_gene: TRBJ2-7
CDR3aa: CSLRGEPYEQYF
CDR3nt: TGCAGTCTTAGGGGGGAACCCTACGAGCAGTACTTC

v_gene: TRBV7-9
abundance: few
d_gene: .
j_gene: TRBJ2-5
CDR3aa: CASSLVSKGPSSGTKTQYF
CDR3nt: TGTGCCAGCAGCTTAGTGTCAAAGGGCCCGTCCAGCGGTACAAAGACCCAGTACTTC

v_gene: TRBV30
abundance: many
d_gene: .
j_gene: TRBJ1-6
CDR3aa: CAWSLRTPGAYNSPLHF
CDR3nt: TGTGCCTGGAGCTTGAGGACGCCAGGGGCCTATAATTCACCCCTCCACTTT

v_gene: TRBV12-3/TRBV12-4
abundance: many
d_gene: .
j_gene: TRBJ1-1
CDR3aa: CASSLPPGSPEAFF
CDR3nt: TGTGCCAGCAGCTTACCTCCCGGGTCCCCCGAAGCTTTCTTT

v_gene: TRBV6-6
abundance: few
d_gene: TRBD2
j_gene: TRBJ2-2
CDR3aa: CASIPSGRSTGELFF
CDR3nt: TGTGCCAGCATTCCCAGCGGGAGGTCTACCGGGGAGCTGTTTTTT

v_gene: TRBV9
abundance: .
d_gene: TRBD2
j_gene: TRBJ2-7
CDR3aa: CASSPLTSGSSHEQYF
CDR3nt: TGTGCCAGCAGTCCTCTGACTAGCGGGAGTAGCCACGAGCAGTACTTC

v_gene: TRBV12-3/TRBV12-4
abundance: .
d_gene: .
j_gene: TRBJ1-1
CDR3aa: CASSFRAGENTEAFF
CDR3nt: TGTGCCAGCAGTTTTCGGGCAGGAGAGAACACTGAAGCTTTCTTT

v_gene: TRBV19
abundance: .
d_gene: TRBD2
j_gene: TRBJ2-3
CDR3aa: CASSIRLALTDTQYF
CDR3nt: TGTGCCAGTAGTATCCGACTAGCGCTCACAGATACGCAGTATTTT

v_gene: TRBV5-6
abundance: .
d_gene: .
j_gene: TRBJ2-5
CDR3aa: CASSLRRLYQETQYF
CDR3nt: TGTGCCAGCAGCCTGAGGCGACTATACCAAGAGACCCAGTACTTC

v_gene: TRBV7-9
abundance: many
d_gene: .
j_gene: TRBJ1-3
CDR3aa: CASSLGSSGNTIYF
CDR3nt: TGTGCCAGCAGCTTAGGGTCGTCTGGAAACACCATATATTTT

v_gene: TRBV5-1
abundance: .
d_gene: .
j_gene: TRBJ1-1
CDR3aa: CASSLDPRTVNTEAFF
CDR3nt: TGCGCCAGCAGCTTGGACCCGCGGACGGTGAACACTGAAGCTTTCTTT

v_gene: TRBV14
abundance: .
d_gene: .
j_gene: TRBJ2-7
CDR3aa: CASSRDPGRPYEQYF
CDR3nt: TGTGCCAGCAGCCGGGACCCGGGACGGCCCTACGAGCAGTACTTC

v_gene: TRBV12-3/TRBV12-4
abundance: .
d_gene: TRBD1
j_gene: TRBJ2-1
CDR3aa: CASSRQGPGTYNEQFF
CDR3nt: TGTGCCAGCAGTCGACAGGGGCCCGGGACCTACAATGAGCAGTTCTTC

v_gene: TRBV6-2/TRBV6-3
abundance: many
d_gene: .
j_gene: TRBJ2-7
CDR3aa: CASSYSRDIGGEQYF
CDR3nt: TGTGCCAGCAGTTACTCGAGGGACATTGGAGGCGAGCAGTACTTC

v_gene: TRBV12-3/TRBV12-4
abundance: .
d_gene: .
j_gene: TRBJ2-3
CDR3aa: CASSFWGGSTDTQYF
CDR3nt: TGTGCCAGCAGTTTTTGGGGAGGTAGCACAGATACGCAGTATTTT

v_gene: TRBV4-1
abundance: .
d_gene: .
j_gene: TRBJ1-5
CDR3aa: CASSQEGGHLNQPQHF
CDR3nt: TGCGCCAGCAGCCAAGAAGGCGGACACCTCAATCAGCCCCAGCATTTT

v_gene: TRBV12-3/TRBV12-4
abundance: .
d_gene: TRBD2
j_gene: TRBJ2-5
CDR3aa: CASSQVAGGPHGTQYF
CDR3nt: TGTGCCAGCAGTCAAGTAGCGGGGGGCCCCCATGGGACCCAGTACTTC

v_gene: TRBV7-2
abundance: many
d_gene: .
j_gene: TRBJ2-5
CDR3aa: CASSSGGAQETQYF
CDR3nt: TGTGCCAGCAGCTCCGGCGGAGCTCAAGAGACCCAGTACTTC